Sequencing of this TCR beta chain was carried out in a study of CD8 T cells in Susac syndrome. RNA amounts of roughly 0.5 to 1 ug underwent reverse transcription with random hexamers. TCR beta CDR3 was amplified by immunoSEQ covering 54 Vbeta and 13 Jbeta. TCRdb itself ran the immunoSEQ multiplex PCR reads through MiXCR, one entry per CDR3 protein. The table lists more than 150,000 distinct CDR3 sequences, about 93% of them singletons. Germline loops: CDR1 SGHNT, CDR2 YYREEE (reference sequence). The CDR3 extends over 15 amino acids. The V and J ends lost 5 bases and 1 base respectively, with 15 bases between them.

Sequencing was done on a sample of CD4+ T cells from PBMCs. The clonotype originates from a human donor in good health. The chain combines TRBV5-4 with TRBJ1-1; D not resolved. The CDR3 protein is CASRPARGENTEAFF. In nucleotides, the CDR3 is TGTGCCAGCAGACCGGCGCGGGGAGAGAACACTGAAGCTTTCTTT.